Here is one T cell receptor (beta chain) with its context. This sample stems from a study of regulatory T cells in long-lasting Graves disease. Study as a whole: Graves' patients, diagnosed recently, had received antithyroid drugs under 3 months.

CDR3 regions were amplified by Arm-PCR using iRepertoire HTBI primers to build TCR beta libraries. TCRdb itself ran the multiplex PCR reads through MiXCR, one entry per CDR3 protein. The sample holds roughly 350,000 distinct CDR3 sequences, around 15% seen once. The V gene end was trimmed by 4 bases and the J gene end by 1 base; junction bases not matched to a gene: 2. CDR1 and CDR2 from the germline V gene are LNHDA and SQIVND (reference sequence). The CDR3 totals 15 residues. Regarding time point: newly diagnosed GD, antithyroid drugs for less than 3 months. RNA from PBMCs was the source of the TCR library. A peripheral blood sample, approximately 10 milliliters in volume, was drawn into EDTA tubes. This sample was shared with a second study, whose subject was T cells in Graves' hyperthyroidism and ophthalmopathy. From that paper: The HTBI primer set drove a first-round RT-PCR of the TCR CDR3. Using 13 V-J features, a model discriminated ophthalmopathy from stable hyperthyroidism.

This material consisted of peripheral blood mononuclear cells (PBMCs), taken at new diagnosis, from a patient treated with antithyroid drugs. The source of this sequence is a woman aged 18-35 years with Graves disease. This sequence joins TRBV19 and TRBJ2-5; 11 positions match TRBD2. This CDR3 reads CASSRGLAGQETQYF. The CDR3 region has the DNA TGTGCCAGTAGTAGAGGACTAGCGGGCCAAGAGACCCAGTACTTC.